The rows below give T cell receptor beta chains drawn from one sample of a study of PD-1 blockade in classical Hodgkin lymphoma. The protocol was immunoSEQ multiplex PCR, while the TCRdb copy is restricted to in-frame clones and leaves out a portion. The sample includes some 93,000 clones, roughly 92% of them seen just once. Sequenced material: peripheral blood mononuclear cells (PBMCs), taken at baseline. Every receptor here comes from a human donor with classical Hodgkin lymphoma. Each CDR3 is given with its conserved first and last residue. The D gene is left open where the match is weak. Part of the rows lack a size; the others show once, few, many or a class for expanded clones.

d_gene: TRBD1; v_gene: TRBV5-1; abundance: .; j_gene: TRBJ1-1; CDR3nt: TGCGCCAGCAGCTTGGTGGGACAGGTCACTGAAGCTTTCTTT; CDR3aa: CASSLVGQVTEAFF
d_gene: TRBD2; v_gene: TRBV18; abundance: .; j_gene: TRBJ2-1; CDR3nt: TGTGCCAGCTCACCACCTGGGACTAGCAGATACAATGAGCAGTTCTTC; CDR3aa: CASSPPGTSRYNEQFF
d_gene: .; v_gene: TRBV28; abundance: .; j_gene: TRBJ2-1; CDR3nt: TGTGCCAGCACCGGGCTCTACAATGAGCAGTTCTTC; CDR3aa: CASTGLYNEQFF
d_gene: .; v_gene: TRBV25-1; abundance: .; j_gene: TRBJ2-6; CDR3nt: TGTGCCAGCAGTGTAGACAACTCTGGGGCCAACGTCCTGACTTTC; CDR3aa: CASSVDNSGANVLTF
d_gene: .; v_gene: TRBV11-3; abundance: .; j_gene: TRBJ2-1; CDR3nt: TGTGCCAGCAGCCTCAGGGTTAATGAGCAGTTCTTC; CDR3aa: CASSLRVNEQFF
d_gene: .; v_gene: TRBV9; abundance: once; j_gene: TRBJ2-7; CDR3nt: TGTGCCAGCAGCGTAGGATCGGGAGTGAATTCCTACGAGCAGTACTTC; CDR3aa: CASSVGSGVNSYEQYF
d_gene: TRBD1; v_gene: TRBV2; abundance: .; j_gene: TRBJ1-3; CDR3nt: TGTGCCAGCAGGGACAGGGGGAACACCATATATTTT; CDR3aa: CASRDRGNTIYF
d_gene: TRBD1; v_gene: TRBV5-1; abundance: .; j_gene: TRBJ1-5; CDR3nt: TGCGCCAGCCGACCAGGGGGCACCGATCAGCCCCAGCATTTT; CDR3aa: CASRPGGTDQPQHF
d_gene: .; v_gene: TRBV9; abundance: .; j_gene: TRBJ1-1; CDR3nt: TGTGCCAGCAGCGTAGCCGGGATGAACACTGAAGCTTTCTTT; CDR3aa: CASSVAGMNTEAFF
d_gene: .; v_gene: TRBV5-1; abundance: .; j_gene: TRBJ2-3; CDR3nt: TGCGCCAGCAGGGACGAGTCGGGCACAGATACGCAGTATTTT; CDR3aa: CASRDESGTDTQYF
d_gene: TRBD1; v_gene: TRBV19; abundance: .; j_gene: TRBJ1-4; CDR3nt: TGTGCCAGTAGTAGAGGACAGGGTGAAAAACTGTTTTTT; CDR3aa: CASSRGQGEKLFF
d_gene: .; v_gene: TRBV10-1; abundance: .; j_gene: TRBJ1-2; CDR3nt: TGCGCCAGCAACCCGGGACTCGGGAATGGCTACACCTTC; CDR3aa: CASNPGLGNGYTF
d_gene: .; v_gene: TRBV5-1; abundance: .; j_gene: TRBJ2-1; CDR3nt: TGCGCCAGCAGCCCCCGTGTTGGGGCCGGTTACAATGAGCAGTTCTTC; CDR3aa: CASSPRVGAGYNEQFF
d_gene: TRBD2; v_gene: TRBV10-3; abundance: .; j_gene: TRBJ2-3; CDR3nt: TGTGCCATCAGCCGCGGACTAGCGGGAGTAACAGATACGCAGTATTTT; CDR3aa: CAISRGLAGVTDTQYF
d_gene: TRBD2; v_gene: TRBV28; abundance: .; j_gene: TRBJ2-1; CDR3nt: TGTGCCAGCAGTTCCAACCTAGCGGGAGGGCCAATAAATGAGCAGTTCTTC; CDR3aa: CASSSNLAGGPINEQFF